This passage covers 18 T cell receptor beta chains from one sample sequenced in a study of T cells in localized non-small cell lung cancer (dated by TCRdb to between 2020 and 2021). The library relied on the immunoSEQ multiplex PCR assay. Held by TCRdb, this immuneACCESS table contains in-frame sequences only and omits some clones. Under half of the omission traces to an unresolved V gene where checked; the cause of the rest is unknown. Recorded for this sample are 45,000 to 60,000 clones; around 87% of them occurred a single time. Roughly 2.5% of the sample goes to the ten largest clones. This specimen was PBMCs, taken before any cancer treatment. The receptor set was obtained from a man between 40 and 70 years old with stage II lung adenocarcinoma.

The chain carries TRBV2 and TRBJ2-3; TRBD1 might be the D (6 bases). The germline V gene encodes CDR1 SNHLY and CDR2 FYNNEI. Deletions cut 8 bases from V and 1 base from J, with 13 bases between. The CDR3 is made up of 14 amino acids. CDR3 nucleotides: TGTGCCAGCCGACAGGCCCCCCGCACAGATACGCAGTATTTT. It codes for CASRQAPRTDTQYF.

The chain joins TRBV13 to TRBJ2-1; D gene uncertain. The CDR3 has 12 amino acids. The V end lost 5 bases, the J end lost 7 bases, and 9 bases lay between the germline ends. The V gene's germline CDR1 is PRHDT and CDR2 FYEKMQ (reference sequence). The CDR3: CASSQVGNEQFF. CDR3 nucleotide sequence: TGTGCCAGCAGCCAAGTGGGGAATGAGCAGTTCTTC. Full variable domain (missing parts from reference TRBV13 and TRBJ2-1): AAGVIQSPRHLIKEKRETATLKCYPIPRHDTVYWYQQGPGQDPQFLISFYEKMQSDKGSIPDRFSAQQFSDYHSELNMSSLELGDSALYFCASSQVGNEQFFGPGTRLTVL.

The chain recombines TRBV5-1 with TRBJ1-3, with unresolved D. In germline, CDR1 is SGHRS, CDR2 YFSETQ. Trimming stripped 0 bases from V and 0 bases from J, with 7 bases between. The CDR3 runs to 15 residues. The CDR3 loop reads CASSLDGSSGNTIYF. In DNA, the CDR3 is TGCGCCAGCAGCTTGGACGGAAGCTCTGGAAACACCATATATTTT.

The chain couples TRBV10-1 to TRBJ1-6; D is unclear. V dropped 0 bases and J dropped 10 bases, with 13 bases sitting between them. Germline loops: CDR1 WNHNN, CDR2 SYGVQD (reference sequence). This CDR3 is 15 amino acids long. The CDR3 is CASSESTEAGSPLHF. CDR3 in DNA: TGCGCCAGCAGTGAGTCGACGGAAGCGGGCTCACCCCTCCACTTT.

The rearrangement uses TRBV7-7 and TRBJ2-5, with D unclear. The V gene lost 8 bases and the J gene lost 4 bases, with 20 bases spanning the gap. Germline V gives CDR1 SSHAT, CDR2 FNYEAQ (reference sequence). The CDR3 runs 15 residues. The CDR3 DNA reads as TGTGCCAGCCAACGGTCAGGATCCTCCGGAGAGACCCAGTACTTC. It codes for CASQRSGSSGETQYF.

This chain joins TRBV5-1 and TRBJ1-2; perhaps TRBD1 as D (5 bases). This CDR3 contains 13 residues. With 4 bases removed from V and 3 bases from J, the gap between germline ends came to 10 bases. The germline gives CDR1 SGHRS, CDR2 YFSETQ. Here the CDR3 DNA reads TGCGCCAGCAGCCAGGACATGTACTATGGCTACACCTTC. It specifies CASSQDMYYGYTF.

V gene TRBV18 combines with J gene TRBJ1-2; tentatively, D is TRBD1 (6 bases). CDR1 is KGHSH and CDR2 is LQKENI in the germline V gene. The V end was cut by 3 bases, the J end by 8 bases, with 22 bases between. This CDR3 comprises 16 residues. This CDR3 is CASSPSLEIRGSGYTF. The CDR3 DNA sequence: TGTGCCAGCTCACCCTCACTTGAAATTAGGGGGAGCGGCTACACCTTC.

V and J are TRBV2 and TRBJ2-6; D is uncertain. Germline-derived CDR1 and CDR2 are SNHLY and FYNNEI. This CDR3 has 14 residues. Trimming cost V 3 bases and J 4 bases, with 7 bases left between them. This chain's CDR3 is CASSEARGANVLTF. For the CDR3, the DNA is TGTGCCAGCAGTGAGGCTAGGGGGGCCAACGTCCTGACTTTC.

V usage is TRBV5-6 and J usage is TRBJ1-5, with 7 bases lining up with TRBD1. The germline CDR1 and CDR2 sequences are SGHDT and YYEEEE. CDR3 size: 15 residues. The V gene end was trimmed by 0 bases and the J gene end by 4 bases; junction bases not matched to a gene: 4. CDR3 loop: CASSLGQGQNQPQHF. The DNA of the CDR3 is TGTGCCAGCAGCTTGGGACAGGGCCAAAATCAGCCCCAGCATTTT.

The chain carries TRBV30 and TRBJ1-1; 8 positions agree with TRBD1. The CDR3 contains 16 residues. Germline lookup yields CDR1 GTSNPN and CDR2 SVGIG (reference sequence). V was pared by 4 bases and J by 5 bases, with 15 bases of the junction left unmatched. Here the CDR3 reads CAWTEDRASQGTEAFF. For the CDR3, the DNA is TGTGCCTGGACCGAGGACAGGGCCTCCCAAGGGACTGAAGCTTTCTTT.

This rearrangement joins TRBV7-3 to TRBJ2-6; D perhaps matches TRBD1 (6 bases). This CDR3 has 17 residues. Trimming pared 5 bases from V and 0 bases from J, leaving 14 bases between. CDR1 and CDR2 (germline): SGHTA, FQGTGA. This chain's CDR3 is CASSAIQGFSGANVLTF. CDR3 bases: TGTGCCAGCAGCGCGATACAGGGATTCTCTGGGGCCAACGTCCTGACTTTC.

The chain combines TRBV7-9 with TRBJ2-1; possibly TRBD2 for D (6 bases). Trimming took 3 bases from V and 2 from J, leaving 11 bases between them. This CDR3 region has 15 residues. CDR1 is SEHNR and CDR2 is FQNEAQ in the germline V gene (reference sequence). The CDR3 DNA is TGTGCCAGCAGCTTGGGGGACTTCCCCTACAATGAGCAGTTCTTC. Translation: CASSLGDFPYNEQFF.

The rearrangement joins TRBV27 to TRBJ2-5, with 8 bases that match TRBD2. With 2 bases clipped from V and 2 bases from J, the junction kept 4 bases outside the gene matches. Germline assignment: CDR1 MNHEY and CDR2 SMNVEV (reference sequence). The CDR3 loop spans 15 amino acids. The CDR3, as DNA: TGTGCCAGCAGTTTAAGCGGGGGTTTTCAAGAGACCCAGTACTTC. It codes for CASSLSGGFQETQYF.

CDR3 nucleotides: TGTGCCAGCAGCCCTGGCAGGGCGAGTAATGAAAAACTGTTTTTT. This codes for CASSPGRASNEKLFF. The chain carries TRBV5-6 and TRBJ1-4; tentatively, D is TRBD1 (5 bases). Deletions cut 4 bases from V and 4 bases from J, with 14 bases between. In germline, CDR1 is SGHDT, CDR2 YYEEEE. The CDR3 consists of 15 residues.

The rearrangement links TRBV19 to TRBJ2-3; TRBD1 aligns across 8 bases. CDR3 length: 15 amino acids. Germline V CDR1 and CDR2: LNHDA, SQIVND (reference sequence). Germline trimming cut 5 bases from V and 1 base from J; bases unmatched to any gene: 5. The CDR3 DNA reads TGTGCCAGTAGTGTCCACAGGGGGGGCACAGATACGCAGTATTTT. The encoded protein is CASSVHRGGTDTQYF.

For the CDR3, the DNA is TGTGCCAGCAGTAGGGGTGGCGGTGAAAAACTGTTTTTT. It specifies CASSRGGGEKLFF. The chain carries TRBV6-5 and TRBJ1-4; a weak D match, TRBD1 (5 bases). Per the germline V gene, CDR1 is MNHEY and CDR2 is SVGAGI. Trimming cost V 5 bases and J 7 bases, with 11 bases left between them. The CDR3 spans 13 residues.

V gene TRBV12-5 combines with J gene TRBJ2-1; D might be TRBD1 (6 bases). The CDR3 is made up of 11 amino acids. Trimming cost V 10 bases and J 9 bases, with 13 bases left between them. Germline values: CDR1 LGHNT, CDR2 FRNRAP. Written as DNA, the CDR3 is TGTGCTACCCAGGGGACCCGTGAGCAGTTCTTC. Amino acid sequence: CATQGTREQFF.

This clone was counted a single time. The chain uses TRBV6-6 and TRBJ2-1; D possibly corresponds to TRBD2 (7 bases). Germline V lookup: CDR1 MNHNY, CDR2 SVGAGI (reference sequence). Trimming removed 0 bases at V and 4 bases at J, with 13 bases between. The CDR3 consists of 16 residues. The CDR3 sequence: CASSYSIGGEYNEQFF. CDR3 in DNA: TGTGCCAGCAGTTACTCGATAGGGGGGGAATACAATGAGCAGTTCTTC.